The next 26 T cell receptor beta chains were all read from a single sample in a study of cytomegalovirus exposure and HLA in healthy donors. The PCR ran on 60 Vbeta and 13 Jbeta primers. Here immunoSEQ multiplex PCR was the method, and the copy in TCRdb shows in-frame clones only, minus some. The table shows 95,000 to 100,000 clones, with under 85% occurring only once. Sequencing used PBMCs. Receptors originate from a middle-aged man in good health and CMV-seronegative.

As regards this clone: Its ends do not fully match the called genes, so a read error is possible. The gene calls are TRBV7-9 and TRBJ1-1; tentative D call: TRBD1 (6 bases). CDR1 is SEHNR and CDR2 is FQNEAQ in the germline V gene (reference sequence). The CDR3 covers 14 residues. The CDR3 is CSSSLRGGLGEAFF. In DNA form, the CDR3 reads TGTTCCAGCAGCTTAAGGGGGGGGCTGGGAGAAGCTTTCTTT.

In its sample, this clone was seen once. V is TRBV30 and J is TRBJ1-1; the match to TRBD1 covers 9 bases. The CDR3 covers 13 residues. Per germline, CDR1 GTSNPN and CDR2 SVGIG (reference sequence). V lost 2 bases and J lost 4; bases outside the gene matches: 2. The CDR3 DNA follows: TGTGCCTGGAGTACACAGGGGGCCACTGAAGCTTTCTTT. Its translation is CAWSTQGATEAFF.

The chain recombines TRBV7-3 with TRBJ2-5, with 10 positions matching TRBD1. This CDR3 contains 15 residues. Germline V gene data show CDR1 as SGHTA and CDR2 as FQGTGA. V lost 5 bases, J lost 4 bases, and 7 bases stayed unmatched. The CDR3 here is CASSLQTGGRETQYF. For the CDR3, the DNA is TGTGCCAGCAGCCTACAGACAGGGGGCCGAGAGACCCAGTACTTC.

The rearrangement links TRBV14 to TRBJ1-3, with D hard to call. This CDR3 contains 15 residues. CDR1 SGHDN and CDR2 FVKESK come from the germline V gene. Deletions cut 0 bases from V and 9 bases from J, with 15 bases between. CDR3 DNA: TGTGCCAGCAGCCAAGACGGCCGAGGCCGGGGCACCATATATTTT. Translating gives CASSQDGRGRGTIYF. The full variable domain, completed using reference TRBV14 and TRBJ1-3, is EAGVTQFPSHSVIEKGQTVTLRCDPISGHDNLYWYRRVMGKEIKFLLHFVKESKQDESGMPNNRFLAERTGGTYSTLKVQPAELEDSGVYFCASSQDGRGRGTIYFGEGSWLTVV.

This chain uses TRBV5-8 with TRBJ1-3; D uncertain. V gave up 2 bases and J gave up 2 bases, with 8 bases separating them. Per germline, CDR1 SGHTS and CDR2 YDEGEE. The CDR3 consists of 14 residues. For the CDR3, the DNA is TGTGCCAGCAGCTTCGGTAATCCTGGAAACACCATATATTTT. Its protein is CASSFGNPGNTIYF.

This clone was observed a handful of times. The J gene is TRBJ2-7, the V gene TRBV5-4; 7 nucleotides match TRBD2. This CDR3 has 17 amino acids. Per germline, CDR1 SGHNT and CDR2 YYREEE (reference sequence). V shed 4 bases, J shed 5 bases, and the junction held 18 bases outside the gene matches. The DNA for the CDR3 is TGTGCCAGCAGCCGCCCCCGGTCGAGCACTAGCGTCCACGAGCAGTACTTC. Protein: CASSRPRSSTSVHEQYF.

V and J are TRBV19 and TRBJ1-2, with 8 bases lining up with TRBD1. This CDR3 is built from 14 residues. The V and J ends lost 6 bases and 6 bases, in that order; junction bases with no gene match: 9. Germline V gives CDR1 LNHDA, CDR2 SQIVND (reference sequence). The CDR3 DNA sequence: TGTGCCAGTAGAAAGCAGGGGGCGATCGATGGCTACACCTTC. Amino acid sequence: CASRKQGAIDGYTF.

The chain has TRBV27 and TRBJ1-5; 7 positions match TRBD1. Germline V CDR1 and CDR2: MNHEY, SMNVEV (reference sequence). Trimming removed 3 bases from V and 2 bases from J; junction bases left unmatched: 1. The CDR3 spans 14 residues. The CDR3 nucleotides read TGTGCCAGCAGTTTTGGGACAGGCAATCAGCCCCAGCATTTT. Its protein is CASSFGTGNQPQHF.

The rearrangement uses TRBV27 and TRBJ1-5, with D possibly matching TRBD1 (6 bases). V was cut by 2 bases and J by 6 bases, with 11 bases left in between. The CDR3 totals 14 residues. Germline V gene data show CDR1 as MNHEY and CDR2 as SMNVEV (reference sequence). Here the CDR3 DNA reads TGTGCCAGCAGTTTAGGTCGGGGGGCTCAGCCCCAGCATTTT. Protein product: CASSLGRGAQPQHF.

This chain joins TRBV5-8 and TRBJ1-1; tentatively, D is TRBD1 (5 bases). The CDR3 spans 15 residues. Germline CDR1 and CDR2: SGHTS and YDEGEE. Trimming removed 3 bases from V and 1 base from J, with 13 bases in between. The CDR3 protein is CASSSRGSANTEAFF. In DNA, the CDR3 is TGTGCCAGCAGCTCCCGGGGGTCAGCGAACACTGAAGCTTTCTTT.

This chain connects TRBV12-5 to TRBJ2-1; 11 nucleotides agree with TRBD2. This CDR3 spans 15 amino acids. Germline lookup yields CDR1 LGHNT and CDR2 FRNRAP. The V gene end was trimmed by 4 bases and the J gene end by 5 bases; junction bases not matched to a gene: 4. CDR3 nucleotide sequence: TGTGCTAGTGGTTCTAGCGGGAGGTCCCACAATGAGCAGTTCTTC. Protein product: CASGSSGRSHNEQFF.

The chain couples TRBV28 to TRBJ2-5; D is uncertain. The closer fit of TRBJ2-7 to the DNA end suggests the J call may be wrong. The CDR3 sequence is 12 residues long. CDR1 MDHEN and CDR2 SYDVKM come from the germline V gene. The CDR3: CASSSSSYEQYF. Written as DNA, the CDR3 is TGTGCCAGCAGCTCGAGCTCCTACGAGCAGTACTTC.

Only one count was recorded for this clone. V and J are TRBV5-1 and TRBJ2-7; TRBD1 matches at 11 bases. The CDR3 spans 14 residues. The junction had 1 base not matched to a gene; V was cut back by 0 bases and J by 5 bases. The germline gives CDR1 SGHRS, CDR2 YFSETQ. As DNA, the CDR3 is TGCGCCAGCAGCTTGGGGACAGGGGGCGACGAGCAGTACTTC. Protein sequence: CASSLGTGGDEQYF. The full variable domain, in which reference TRBV5-1 and TRBJ2-7 provide the parts outside the CDR3, is KAGVTQTPRYLIKTRGQQVTLSCSPISGHRSVSWYQQTPGQGLQFLFEYFSETQRNKGNFPGRFSGRQFSNSRSEMNVSTLELGDSALYLCASSLGTGGDEQYFGPGTRLTVT.

This clone was observed a handful of times. This same CDR3 is encoded by further DNA sequences in the sample. The rearrangement uses TRBV28 and TRBJ1-3; D may be TRBD1 (6 bases). The germline CDR1 and CDR2 sequences are MDHEN and SYDVKM. This CDR3 contains 20 residues. V shed 4 bases and J shed 0 bases, with 25 bases lying between them. DNA for the CDR3: TGTGCCAGCAGTTCAGACCGAGACAGACCAGGGGCACTCTCTGGAAACACCATATATTTT. Its protein product is CASSSDRDRPGALSGNTIYF.

The chain has TRBV5-1 and TRBJ2-3; 13 positions agree with TRBD2. J was trimmed by 4 bases and V by 5 bases; bases with no gene match: 4. CDR1 is SGHRS and CDR2 is YFSETQ in the germline V gene. This CDR3 has 15 amino acids. The CDR3 coding sequence is TGCGCCAGCAGACTAGCGGGGGGGAGGGCAGATACGCAGTATTTT. Amino acid sequence: CASRLAGGRADTQYF.

The DNA for the CDR3 is TGCGCCAGCAGCCCCCGACAGGGTAATGAAAAACTGTTTTTT. Protein product: CASSPRQGNEKLFF. J is TRBJ1-4 and V is TRBV4-3; 7 positions match TRBD1. From germline, CDR1 is LGHNA and CDR2 YSLEER. The V and J ends lost 4 bases and 4 bases, in that order; junction bases with no gene match: 3. The CDR3 has 14 amino acids.

This clone was counted only a few times. This chain connects TRBV7-2 to TRBJ2-7; possibly TRBD2 for D (6 bases). V shed 1 base and J shed 6 bases, with 13 bases lying between them. The germline V gene encodes CDR1 SGHTA and CDR2 FQGNSA. The CDR3 runs 14 residues. In nucleotides, the CDR3 is TGTGCCAGCAGCTTAGGACGCGGGAATGCCGAGCAGTACTTC. Amino acid sequence: CASSLGRGNAEQYF.

The chain recombines TRBV9 with TRBJ2-3; 7 bases map to TRBD1. CDR1 is SGDLS and CDR2 is YYNGEE in the germline V gene. V lost 3 bases, J lost 4 bases, and 8 bases stayed unmatched. The CDR3 runs 15 residues. The CDR3 sequence: CASSGWTGGPDTQYF. The CDR3 DNA sequence: TGTGCCAGCAGCGGATGGACAGGAGGTCCAGATACGCAGTATTTT. Full variable domain (outside the CDR3, taken from reference TRBV9 and TRBJ2-3): DSGVTQTPKHLITATGQRVTLRCSPRSGDLSVYWYQQSLDQGLQFLIQYYNGEERAKGNILERFSAQQFPDLHSELNLSSLELGDSALYFCASSGWTGGPDTQYFGPGTRLTVL.

This clone occurred once. CDR3 DNA sequence: TGTGCCAGCAGTGACCCGGGACATCTTAACTATGGCTACACCTTC. It is translated as CASSDPGHLNYGYTF. This chain uses TRBV6-1 with TRBJ1-2; weak D call: TRBD1 (6 bases). CDR3 length: 15 residues. Germline V gene sequence: CDR1 MNHNS, CDR2 SASEGT. V dropped 3 bases and J dropped 1 base, with 12 bases sitting between them.

V usage is TRBV5-1 and J usage is TRBJ2-1; 11 bases map to TRBD1. Per the germline V gene, CDR1 is SGHRS and CDR2 is YFSETQ. The V segment lost 4 bases and the J segment 6 bases; nucleotides outside the gene matches: 3. The CDR3 is 14 residues long. In nucleotides, the CDR3 is TGCGCCAGCAGCCCGGGACAGGGGGTCAATGAGCAGTTCTTC. Its protein is CASSPGQGVNEQFF.

The chain recombines TRBV6-5 with TRBJ2-5; 8 bases are shared with TRBD2. From germline, CDR1 is MNHEY and CDR2 SVGAGI. Germline trimming cut 5 bases from V and 2 bases from J; bases unmatched to any gene: 7. CDR3 length: 15 amino acids. In DNA form, the CDR3 reads TGTGCCAGCAGTACTCAGGGACTAGGGCAAGAGACCCAGTACTTC. It specifies CASSTQGLGQETQYF.

A note on this clone: One end of the junction fails to match germline, which may point to a read error. The chain joins TRBV7-8 to TRBJ2-1; 10 bases line up with TRBD2. Germline V gene sequence: CDR1 SGHVS, CDR2 FQNEAQ. There are 14 residues in the CDR3. Written as DNA, the CDR3 is TGTGCCAGCAGCTTTTCTAGCGGGAGAGGCATGGGGATCTTC. Its translation: CASSFSSGRGMGIF.

This clone was detected a few times. This rearrangement joins TRBV28 to TRBJ1-5; a possible D gene is TRBD1 (6 bases). Germline V CDR1 and CDR2: MDHEN, SYDVKM. This CDR3 spans 13 amino acids. The V gene lost 6 bases and the J gene lost 7 bases, with 13 bases spanning the gap. CDR3 amino acids: CASRTQGRQPQHF. Here the CDR3 DNA reads TGTGCCAGCAGGACACAGGGACGGCAGCCCCAGCATTTT. The full variable domain, completed using reference TRBV28 and TRBJ1-5, is DVKVTQSSRYLVKRTGEKVFLECVQDMDHENMFWYRQDPGLGLRLIYFSYDVKMKEKGDIPEGYSVSREKKERFSLILESASTNQTSMYLCASRTQGRQPQHFGDGTRLSIL.

The DNA for the CDR3 is TGTGCCAGCAGCCCCCGGGACAGGGGGCTCTCCTACGAGCAGTACTTC. It codes for CASSPRDRGLSYEQYF. The rearrangement joins TRBV5-5 to TRBJ2-7; the match to TRBD1 covers 12 bases. This CDR3 is built from 16 residues. Germline V CDR1 and CDR2: SGHKS, YYEKEE (reference sequence). J lost 0 bases, V lost 4 bases, and 5 bases had no gene match.

The genes are TRBV11-2 and TRBJ1-5; 8 bases line up with TRBD1. The CDR3 sequence is 15 residues long. Trimming at V came to 3 bases and at J to 2 bases, leaving 3 bases not matched to a gene. The V gene's germline CDR1 is SGHAT and CDR2 FQNNGV. The CDR3 DNA follows: TGTGCCAGCAGCTTTCAGGGGGCAGGCAATCAGCCCCAGCATTTT. This encodes CASSFQGAGNQPQHF.

This clone has just a few counts. This chain links TRBV4-2 with TRBJ2-3; 10 bases are a match to TRBD2. The germline V gene has CDR1 LGHNA and CDR2 YNFKEQ. V gave up 1 base and J gave up 1 base; unmatched junction bases: 5. This CDR3 is 17 amino acids long. CDR3 sequence (DNA): TGTGCCAGCAGCCAAGTCCTTACTAGCGGGGGCACAGATACGCAGTATTTT. Its translation: CASSQVLTSGGTDTQYF.